A selection of T cell receptor beta chains follows, all from one sample in a study of blood T cell repertoires in COVID-19. Method: immunoSEQ multiplex PCR; TCRdb's copy keeps in-frame clones and lacks some. This repertoire shows approximately 250,000 clones, approximately 81% found once; its top ten account for less than 5%. What was sequenced was peripheral blood. The receptors derive from a man between 60 and 70 years old with acute or convalescent COVID-19. Each CDR3 is given with its conserved first and last residue. Each record gives: V gene, D gene, clone size, J gene, CDR3 DNA, CDR3 protein. A D gene is named only where the DNA matches it firmly. The listing skips clone size in some rows; elsewhere it reads once, few, many or a size class.

V gene: TRBV3-1/TRBV3-2
D gene: TRBD2
clone size: few
J gene: TRBJ2-7
CDR3 DNA: TGTGCCAGTACTAGCGGGAGGGTGTCGAGGGGCGAGCAGTACTTC
CDR3 protein: CASTSGRVSRGEQYF

V gene: TRBV6-1
D gene: .
clone size: .
J gene: TRBJ2-7
CDR3 DNA: TGTGCCAGCAGTGAGTCGGGTTACGAGCAGTACTTC
CDR3 protein: CASSESGYEQYF

V gene: TRBV7-9
D gene: TRBD2
clone size: few
J gene: TRBJ2-7
CDR3 DNA: TGTGCCAGCAGCTTAGCGCGGGGACTAGCGACCTACGAGCAGTACTTC
CDR3 protein: CASSLARGLATYEQYF

V gene: TRBV2
D gene: TRBD1
clone size: .
J gene: TRBJ1-1
CDR3 DNA: TGTGCCAGCAATAAACAGGGGAATGTCGCTGAAGCTTTCTTT
CDR3 protein: CASNKQGNVAEAFF

V gene: TRBV5-4
D gene: TRBD1
clone size: .
J gene: TRBJ1-1
CDR3 DNA: TGTGCCAGCAGCCCCGGTGGGACAGGGTACACTGAAGCTTTCTTT
CDR3 protein: CASSPGGTGYTEAFF

V gene: TRBV6-5
D gene: .
clone size: once
J gene: TRBJ2-3
CDR3 DNA: TGTGCCAGCAGAAGGGGGGGAACCACAGATACGCAGTATTTT
CDR3 protein: CASRRGGTTDTQYF

V gene: TRBV4-3
D gene: .
clone size: .
J gene: TRBJ2-4
CDR3 DNA: TGCGCCAGCTCCTCTTACCCGGGGAACATTCAGTACTTC
CDR3 protein: CASSSYPGNIQYF

V gene: TRBV4-1
D gene: .
clone size: .
J gene: TRBJ2-5
CDR3 DNA: TGCGCCAGCAGCCTGGACACGAATCGAGAGACCCAGTACTTC
CDR3 protein: CASSLDTNRETQYF

V gene: TRBV9
D gene: .
clone size: .
J gene: TRBJ2-5
CDR3 DNA: TGTGCCAGCAGCGTAGGGGGCGTGAGGGAGACCCAGTACTTC
CDR3 protein: CASSVGGVRETQYF

V gene: TRBV9
D gene: TRBD1
clone size: .
J gene: TRBJ1-1
CDR3 DNA: TGTGCCAGCAGCCCACGGACAGGACTGAACACTGAAGCTTTCTTT
CDR3 protein: CASSPRTGLNTEAFF

V gene: TRBV7-6
D gene: TRBD1
clone size: .
J gene: TRBJ1-6
CDR3 DNA: TGTGCCAGCAGCGCCTACTACAGGGGTAATTCACCCCTCCACTTT
CDR3 protein: CASSAYYRGNSPLHF

V gene: TRBV5-4
D gene: TRBD2
clone size: .
J gene: TRBJ2-2
CDR3 DNA: TGTGCCAGCAGCCGAGCTAGCGGGAGGAACACCGGGGAGCTGTTTTTT
CDR3 protein: CASSRASGRNTGELFF

V gene: TRBV5-1
D gene: .
clone size: .
J gene: TRBJ2-3
CDR3 DNA: TGCGCCAGCAGCCCGGCCCAGGCCGACACGCAGTATTTT
CDR3 protein: CASSPAQADTQYF

V gene: TRBV7-8
D gene: TRBD2
clone size: .
J gene: TRBJ2-1
CDR3 DNA: TGTGCCAGCAGCTTAGAAATAGCGGGATATGAGCAGTTCTTC
CDR3 protein: CASSLEIAGYEQFF

V gene: TRBV5-4
D gene: .
clone size: .
J gene: TRBJ2-7
CDR3 DNA: TGTGCCAGCAGCTCCTCCTCTAGCTCATCCTACGAGCAGTACTTC
CDR3 protein: CASSSSSSSSYEQYF

V gene: TRBV19
D gene: .
clone size: .
J gene: TRBJ2-4
CDR3 DNA: TGTGCCAGTAGTATAGATTCTAGCTGGGCCAAAAACATTCAGTACTTC
CDR3 protein: CASSIDSSWAKNIQYF

V gene: TRBV5-6
D gene: TRBD1
clone size: .
J gene: TRBJ1-2
CDR3 DNA: TGTGCCAGCAGCTCGGTGGGGACAGGGAGAGGCTACACCTTC
CDR3 protein: CASSSVGTGRGYTF

V gene: TRBV28
D gene: TRBD2
clone size: .
J gene: TRBJ2-7
CDR3 DNA: TGTGCCAGCAGGGGGACTAGCGGGAGGGCATACGAGCAGTACTTC
CDR3 protein: CASRGTSGRAYEQYF

V gene: TRBV6-5
D gene: TRBD1
clone size: .
J gene: TRBJ2-5
CDR3 DNA: TGTGCCGCCCGGACAGGGGGAGAAGAGACCCAGTACTTC
CDR3 protein: CAARTGGEETQYF

V gene: TRBV28
D gene: TRBD2
clone size: .
J gene: TRBJ2-6
CDR3 DNA: TGTGCCAGCAGACCGGGACTAGCGGGGACGGGGGGGGCCAACGTCCTGACTTTC
CDR3 protein: CASRPGLAGTGGANVLTF

V gene: TRBV27
D gene: .
clone size: .
J gene: TRBJ1-2
CDR3 DNA: TGTGCCAGCAGTTCCGCAGGGCCCGAGAACTATGGCTACACCTTC
CDR3 protein: CASSSAGPENYGYTF

V gene: TRBV18
D gene: TRBD2
clone size: .
J gene: TRBJ2-7
CDR3 DNA: TGTGCCAGCTCACCGGGACTAGCGGGAGTCTCCTACGAGCAGTACTTC
CDR3 protein: CASSPGLAGVSYEQYF

V gene: TRBV7-6
D gene: TRBD2
clone size: .
J gene: TRBJ2-5
CDR3 DNA: TGTGCCAGCAGCCCTAGACCCGGGACTAGCGGGAGTGTTGAGACCCAGTACTTC
CDR3 protein: CASSPRPGTSGSVETQYF

V gene: TRBV7-9
D gene: .
clone size: .
J gene: TRBJ1-2
CDR3 DNA: TGTGCCAGCAGCAACCGGGACTTCAACTATGGCTACACCTTC
CDR3 protein: CASSNRDFNYGYTF

V gene: TRBV19
D gene: TRBD2
clone size: .
J gene: TRBJ2-7
CDR3 DNA: TGTGCCAGTAGGGCTAGCGGGGTCATAACCTACGAGCAGTACTTC
CDR3 protein: CASRASGVITYEQYF

V gene: TRBV6-5
D gene: .
clone size: .
J gene: TRBJ1-1
CDR3 DNA: TGTGCCAGCAGTTACTCGATCCGGAGCGACACTGAAGCTTTCTTT
CDR3 protein: CASSYSIRSDTEAFF

V gene: TRBV5-1
D gene: TRBD2
clone size: .
J gene: TRBJ2-3
CDR3 DNA: TGCGCCAGCAGCTCCGGGGGCAGCGGGAGTGCAGATACGCAGTATTTT
CDR3 protein: CASSSGGSGSADTQYF

V gene: TRBV18
D gene: TRBD2
clone size: .
J gene: TRBJ2-2
CDR3 DNA: TGTGCCAGCTCACCTTCAGCGGGGGGCCGTCCCGGGGAGCTGTTTTTT
CDR3 protein: CASSPSAGGRPGELFF

V gene: TRBV5-4
D gene: .
clone size: .
J gene: TRBJ1-1
CDR3 DNA: TGTGCCAGCAGCCCCCCCTTAGGGAGAAACACTGAAGCTTTCTTT
CDR3 protein: CASSPPLGRNTEAFF

V gene: TRBV5-1
D gene: TRBD1
clone size: .
J gene: TRBJ2-3
CDR3 DNA: TGCGCCAGCAGCGAAAGAAGGACAGGGAGCGCAGATACGCAGTATTTT
CDR3 protein: CASSERRTGSADTQYF

V gene: TRBV6-5
D gene: TRBD1
clone size: few
J gene: TRBJ1-6
CDR3 DNA: TGTGCCAGCAGTAAGACAGGGGAGCTTTCACCCCTCCACTTT
CDR3 protein: CASSKTGELSPLHF

V gene: TRBV10-3
D gene: .
clone size: .
J gene: TRBJ2-5
CDR3 DNA: TGTGCCATCAGTGTGACTAGTGGGCAAGAGACCCAGTACTTC
CDR3 protein: CAISVTSGQETQYF

V gene: TRBV7-3
D gene: TRBD2
clone size: .
J gene: TRBJ2-1
CDR3 DNA: TGTGCCAGCAGCCCTATAGCGGGAGGATCCTACAATGAGCAGTTCTTC
CDR3 protein: CASSPIAGGSYNEQFF

V gene: TRBV5-6
D gene: .
clone size: .
J gene: TRBJ2-7
CDR3 DNA: TGTGCCAGCAGCTTGGGGGGGCCCGGCGAGCAGTACTTC
CDR3 protein: CASSLGGPGEQYF

V gene: TRBV5-1
D gene: .
clone size: .
J gene: TRBJ1-2
CDR3 DNA: TGCGCCAGCAGCCCCTCGGGTTCCTATGGCTACACCTTC
CDR3 protein: CASSPSGSYGYTF

V gene: TRBV28
D gene: .
clone size: .
J gene: TRBJ1-4
CDR3 DNA: TGTGCCAGCAGCCTCGACAGGCTCCGCGAAAAACTGTTTTTT
CDR3 protein: CASSLDRLREKLFF

V gene: TRBV7-8
D gene: TRBD2
clone size: .
J gene: TRBJ2-3
CDR3 DNA: TGTGCCAGCAGCTTAGGGACTAGCTTGAGCACAGATACGCAGTATTTT
CDR3 protein: CASSLGTSLSTDTQYF

V gene: TRBV20-1
D gene: .
clone size: .
J gene: TRBJ2-1
CDR3 DNA: TGCAGTGTGCCGAGGGAGCTACAGTTCTTC
CDR3 protein: CSVPRELQFF

V gene: TRBV3-1/TRBV3-2
D gene: .
clone size: .
J gene: TRBJ1-4
CDR3 DNA: TGTGCCAGCAGCAACCAGGGATGGCATGAAAAACTGTTTTTT
CDR3 protein: CASSNQGWHEKLFF